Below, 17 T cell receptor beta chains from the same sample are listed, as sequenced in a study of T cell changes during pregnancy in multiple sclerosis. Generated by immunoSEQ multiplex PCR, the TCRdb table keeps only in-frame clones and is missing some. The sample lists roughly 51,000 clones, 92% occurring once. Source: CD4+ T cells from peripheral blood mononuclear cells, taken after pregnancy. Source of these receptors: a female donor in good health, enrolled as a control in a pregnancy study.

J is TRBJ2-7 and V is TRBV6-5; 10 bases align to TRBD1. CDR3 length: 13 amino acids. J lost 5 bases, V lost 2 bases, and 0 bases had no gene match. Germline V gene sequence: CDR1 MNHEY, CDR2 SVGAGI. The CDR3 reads CASSYGQGDEQYF. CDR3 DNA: TGTGCCAGCAGTTACGGACAGGGGGACGAGCAGTACTTC.

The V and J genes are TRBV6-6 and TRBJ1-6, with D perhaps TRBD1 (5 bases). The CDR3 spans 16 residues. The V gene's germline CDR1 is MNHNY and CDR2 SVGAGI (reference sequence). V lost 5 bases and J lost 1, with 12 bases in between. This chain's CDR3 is CASSKPGRSYNSPLHF. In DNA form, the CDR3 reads TGTGCCAGCAGTAAACCAGGGAGGTCCTATAATTCACCCCTCCACTTT.

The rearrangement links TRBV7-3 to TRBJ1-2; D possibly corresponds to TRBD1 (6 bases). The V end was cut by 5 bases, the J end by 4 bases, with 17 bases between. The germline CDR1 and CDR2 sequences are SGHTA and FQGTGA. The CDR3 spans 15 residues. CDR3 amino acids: CASSPRAGASYGYTF. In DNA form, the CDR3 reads TGTGCCAGCAGCCCACGGGCGGGGGCCTCCTATGGCTACACCTTC.

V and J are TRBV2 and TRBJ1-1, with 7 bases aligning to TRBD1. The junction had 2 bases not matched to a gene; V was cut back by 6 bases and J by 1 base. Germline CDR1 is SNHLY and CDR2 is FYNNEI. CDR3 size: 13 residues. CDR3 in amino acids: CASSTGENTEAFF. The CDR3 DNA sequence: TGTGCCAGCAGCACAGGGGAGAACACTGAAGCTTTCTTT.

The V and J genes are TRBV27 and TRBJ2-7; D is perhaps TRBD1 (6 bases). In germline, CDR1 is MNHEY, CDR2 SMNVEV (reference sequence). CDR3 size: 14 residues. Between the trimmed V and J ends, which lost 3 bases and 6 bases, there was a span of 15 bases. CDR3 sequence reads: CASSFTPTGIEQYF. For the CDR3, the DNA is TGTGCCAGCAGTTTCACCCCCACAGGGATCGAGCAGTACTTC.

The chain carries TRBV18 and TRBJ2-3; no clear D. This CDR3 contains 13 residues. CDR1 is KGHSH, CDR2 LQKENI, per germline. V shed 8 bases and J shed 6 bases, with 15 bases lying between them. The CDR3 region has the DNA TGTGCCAGCGCCGACTCTCGGTCGGATACGCAGTATTTT. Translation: CASADSRSDTQYF.

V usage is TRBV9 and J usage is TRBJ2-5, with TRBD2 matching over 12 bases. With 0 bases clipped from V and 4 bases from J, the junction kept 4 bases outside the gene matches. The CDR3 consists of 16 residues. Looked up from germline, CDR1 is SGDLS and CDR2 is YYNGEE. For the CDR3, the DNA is TGTGCCAGCAGCGTAGGTGTACTAGCGGGAGGAGAGACCCAGTACTTC. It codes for CASSVGVLAGGETQYF.

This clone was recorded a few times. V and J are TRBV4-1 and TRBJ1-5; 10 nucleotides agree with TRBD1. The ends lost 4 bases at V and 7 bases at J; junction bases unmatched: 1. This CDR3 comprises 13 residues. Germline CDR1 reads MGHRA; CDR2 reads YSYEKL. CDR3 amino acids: CASSLTGGQPQHF. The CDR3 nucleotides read TGCGCCAGCAGCCTGACAGGGGGCCAGCCCCAGCATTTT.

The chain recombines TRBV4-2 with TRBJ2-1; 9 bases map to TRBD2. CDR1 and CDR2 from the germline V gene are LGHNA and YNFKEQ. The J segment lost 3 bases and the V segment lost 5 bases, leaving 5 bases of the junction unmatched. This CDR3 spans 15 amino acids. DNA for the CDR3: TGTGCCAGCAGCAAAGCGGGGGGATTCTACAATGAGCAGTTCTTC. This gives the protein CASSKAGGFYNEQFF.

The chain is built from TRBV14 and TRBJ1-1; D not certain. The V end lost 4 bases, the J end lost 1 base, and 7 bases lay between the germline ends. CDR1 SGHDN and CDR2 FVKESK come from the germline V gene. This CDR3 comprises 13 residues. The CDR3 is CASSPRGNTEAFF. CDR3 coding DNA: TGTGCCAGCAGCCCGCGAGGGAACACTGAAGCTTTCTTT.

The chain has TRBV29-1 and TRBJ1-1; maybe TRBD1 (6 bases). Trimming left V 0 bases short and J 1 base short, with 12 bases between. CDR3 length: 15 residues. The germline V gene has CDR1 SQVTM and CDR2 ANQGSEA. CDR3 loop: CSVEDSHRANTEAFF. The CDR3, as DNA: TGCAGCGTTGAAGATTCTCACAGGGCGAACACTGAAGCTTTCTTT.

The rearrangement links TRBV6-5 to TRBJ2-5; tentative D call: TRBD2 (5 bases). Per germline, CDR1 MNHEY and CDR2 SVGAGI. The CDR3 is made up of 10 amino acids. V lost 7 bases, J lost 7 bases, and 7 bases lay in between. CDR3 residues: CASIRGTQYF. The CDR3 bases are TGTGCCAGCATCCGGGGGACCCAGTACTTC.

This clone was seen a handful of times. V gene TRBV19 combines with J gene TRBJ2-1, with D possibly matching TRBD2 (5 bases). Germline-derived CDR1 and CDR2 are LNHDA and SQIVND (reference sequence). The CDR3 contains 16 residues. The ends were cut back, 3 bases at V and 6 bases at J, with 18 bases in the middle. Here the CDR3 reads CASSIRTSSLVNEQFF. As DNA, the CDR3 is TGTGCCAGTAGTATTCGGACTTCTTCTCTTGTCAATGAGCAGTTCTTC.

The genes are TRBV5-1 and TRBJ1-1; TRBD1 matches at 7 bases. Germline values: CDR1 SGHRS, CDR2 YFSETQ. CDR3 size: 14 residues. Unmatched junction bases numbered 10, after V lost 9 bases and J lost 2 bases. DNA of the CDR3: TGCGCCACCCAGCTGGGGACAGCTAACACTGAAGCTTTCTTT. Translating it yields CATQLGTANTEAFF.

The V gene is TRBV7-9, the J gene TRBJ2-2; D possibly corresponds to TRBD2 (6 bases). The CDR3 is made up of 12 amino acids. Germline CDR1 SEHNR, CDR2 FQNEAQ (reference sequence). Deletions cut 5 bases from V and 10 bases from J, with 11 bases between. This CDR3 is CASSGSGVELFF. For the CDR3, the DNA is TGTGCCAGCAGCGGTTCGGGGGTGGAGCTGTTTTTT.

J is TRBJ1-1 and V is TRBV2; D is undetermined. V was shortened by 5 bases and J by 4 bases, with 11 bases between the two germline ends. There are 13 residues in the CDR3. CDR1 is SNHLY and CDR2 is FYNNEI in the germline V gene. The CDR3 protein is CASSNSGLTEAFF. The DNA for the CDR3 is TGTGCCAGCAGTAACTCTGGTCTCACTGAAGCTTTCTTT.

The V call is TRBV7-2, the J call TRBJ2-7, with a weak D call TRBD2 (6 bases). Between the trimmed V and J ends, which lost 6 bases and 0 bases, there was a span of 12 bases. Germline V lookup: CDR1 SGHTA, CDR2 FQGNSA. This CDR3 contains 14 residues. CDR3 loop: CASSRDWSSYEQYF. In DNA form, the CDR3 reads TGTGCCAGCAGTCGGGACTGGAGCTCCTACGAGCAGTACTTC.